Below, one T cell receptor (beta chain) is given with its context. Its specificity is unknown. The ends were cut back, 5 bases at V and 7 bases at J, with 14 bases in the middle. CDR1 is MNHNS and CDR2 is SASEGT in the germline V gene. This CDR3 spans 14 amino acids. Data came from immunoSEQ multiplex PCR; TCRdb stores just in-frame clones and leaves some out. Here the sample spans roughly 1 million clones, around 76% being singletons. This sample stems from a study of shared clonotypes between healthy human individuals. At the level of the study: There were three CD4 naive, three CD4 memory, two CD8 naive and one CD8 memory plates per donor. Findings of the study overall: Naive CD4 clonotype sharing across a handful of donors was 4.5% to 6%. The sole specimen, blood, was sampled, and tissue repertoires likely differ.

The sequenced sample consisted of memory CD4+ T cells sorted from blood. Subset reported: CD45RA-negative fraction. The sequence came from a man aged 18-30 years in good health. The J gene is TRBJ1-4, the V gene TRBV6-1; D possibly corresponds to TRBD1 (5 bases). Here the CDR3 reads CASSTQTGGEKLFF. CDR3 DNA sequence: TGTGCCAGCAGTACCCAGACTGGGGGTGAAAAACTGTTTTTT.